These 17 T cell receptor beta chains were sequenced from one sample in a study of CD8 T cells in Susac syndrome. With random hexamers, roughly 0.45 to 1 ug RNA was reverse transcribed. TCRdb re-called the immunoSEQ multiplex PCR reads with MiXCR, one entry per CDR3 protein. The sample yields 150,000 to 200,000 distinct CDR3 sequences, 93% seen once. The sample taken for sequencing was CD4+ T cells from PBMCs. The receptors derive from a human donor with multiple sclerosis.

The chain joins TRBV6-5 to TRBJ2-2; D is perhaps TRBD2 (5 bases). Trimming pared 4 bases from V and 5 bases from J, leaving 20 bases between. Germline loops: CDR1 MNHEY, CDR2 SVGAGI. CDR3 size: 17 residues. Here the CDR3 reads CASSSRLWITGTGELFF. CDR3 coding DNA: TGTGCCAGCAGTTCCCGATTATGGATCACGGGGACCGGGGAGCTGTTTTTT.

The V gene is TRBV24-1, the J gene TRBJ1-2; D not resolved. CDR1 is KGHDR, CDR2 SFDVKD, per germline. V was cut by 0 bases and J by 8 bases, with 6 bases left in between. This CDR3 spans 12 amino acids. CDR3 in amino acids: CATSDLTGGYTF. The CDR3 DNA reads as TGTGCCACCAGTGATTTGACGGGGGGCTACACCTTC.

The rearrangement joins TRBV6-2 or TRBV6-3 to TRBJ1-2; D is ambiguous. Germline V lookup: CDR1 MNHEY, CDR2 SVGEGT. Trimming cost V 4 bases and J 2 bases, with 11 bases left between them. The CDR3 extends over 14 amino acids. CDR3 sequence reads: CASSSAGRNYGYTF. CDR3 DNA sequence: TGTGCCAGCAGTTCCGCAGGTAGGAACTATGGCTACACCTTC.

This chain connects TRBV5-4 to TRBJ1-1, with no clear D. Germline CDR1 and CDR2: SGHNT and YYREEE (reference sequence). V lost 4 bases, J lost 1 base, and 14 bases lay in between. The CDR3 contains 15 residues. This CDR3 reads CASSPTMAQNTEAFF. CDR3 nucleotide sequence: TGTGCCAGCAGCCCGACCATGGCACAGAACACTGAAGCTTTCTTT. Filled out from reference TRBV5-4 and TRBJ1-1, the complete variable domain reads ETGVTQSPTHLIKTRGQQVTLRCSSQSGHNTVSWYQQALGQGPQFIFQYYREEENGRGNFPPRFSGLQFPNYSSELNVNALELDDSALYLCASSPTMAQNTEAFFGQGTRLTVV.

In nucleotides, the CDR3 is TGTGCCAGCAGCTTAGATTCGGCGACGGCCCGGCGGACCCAGTACTTC. Its translation: CASSLDSATARRTQYF. This chain connects TRBV11-2 to TRBJ2-5; D unclear. The CDR3 is 16 amino acids. V lost 0 bases and J lost 7, with 18 bases in between. Germline V gene lookup returns CDR1 SGHAT and CDR2 FQNNGV. Full variable domain (rest looked up from reference TRBV11-2 and TRBJ2-5): EAGVAQSPRYKIIEKRQSVAFWCNPISGHATLYWYQQILGQGPKLLIQFQNNGVVDDSQLPKDRFSAERLKGVDSTLKIQPAKLEDSAVYLCASSLDSATARRTQYFGPGTRLLVL.

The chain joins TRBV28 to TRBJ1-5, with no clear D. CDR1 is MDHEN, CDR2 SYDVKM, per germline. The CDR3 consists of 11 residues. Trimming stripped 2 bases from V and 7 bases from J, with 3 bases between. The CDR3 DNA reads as TGTGCCAGCAGTTTAAACCAGCCCCAGCATTTT. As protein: CASSLNQPQHF. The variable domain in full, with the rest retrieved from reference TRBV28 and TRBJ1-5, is DVKVTQSSRYLVKRTGEKVFLECVQDMDHENMFWYRQDPGLGLRLIYFSYDVKMKEKGDIPEGYSVSREKKERFSLILESASTNQTSMYLCASSLNQPQHFGDGTRLSIL.

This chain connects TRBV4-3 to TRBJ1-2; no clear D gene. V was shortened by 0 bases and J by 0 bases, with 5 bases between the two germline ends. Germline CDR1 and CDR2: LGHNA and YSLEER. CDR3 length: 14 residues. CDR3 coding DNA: TGCGCCAGCAGCCAAGAAACCACTAACTATGGCTACACCTTC. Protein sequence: CASSQETTNYGYTF.

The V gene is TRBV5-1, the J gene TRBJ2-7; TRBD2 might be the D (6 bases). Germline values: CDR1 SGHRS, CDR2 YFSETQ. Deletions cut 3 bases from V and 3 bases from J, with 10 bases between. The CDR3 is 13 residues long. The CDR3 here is CASSSGTVYEQYF. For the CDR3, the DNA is TGCGCCAGCAGCTCCGGGACTGTCTACGAGCAGTACTTC.

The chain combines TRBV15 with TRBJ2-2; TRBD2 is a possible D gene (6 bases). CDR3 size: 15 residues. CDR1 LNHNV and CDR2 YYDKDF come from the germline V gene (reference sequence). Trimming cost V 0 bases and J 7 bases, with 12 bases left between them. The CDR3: CATSRERTTVGELFF. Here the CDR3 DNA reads TGTGCCACCAGCAGAGAACGGACTACTGTCGGGGAGCTGTTTTTT.

The CDR3 sequence is CASNYLDRNYGYTF. The CDR3 bases are TGTGCCAGCAACTACCTGGACAGGAACTATGGCTACACCTTC. This chain links TRBV7-2 with TRBJ1-2; 7 positions agree with TRBD1. CDR1 and CDR2 (germline): SGHTA, FQGNSA. The V and J ends lost 7 bases and 2 bases, in that order; junction bases with no gene match: 7. The CDR3 sequence is 14 residues long.

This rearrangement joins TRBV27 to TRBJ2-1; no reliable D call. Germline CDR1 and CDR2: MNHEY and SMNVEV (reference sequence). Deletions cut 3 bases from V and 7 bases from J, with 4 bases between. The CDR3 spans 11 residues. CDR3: CASSFSNEQFF. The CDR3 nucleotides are TGTGCCAGCAGTTTTTCAAATGAGCAGTTCTTC.

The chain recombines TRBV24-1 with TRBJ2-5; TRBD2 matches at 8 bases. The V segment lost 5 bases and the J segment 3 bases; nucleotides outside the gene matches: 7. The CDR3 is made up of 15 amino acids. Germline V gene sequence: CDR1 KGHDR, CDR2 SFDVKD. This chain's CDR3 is CATSGPGTREETQYF. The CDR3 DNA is TGTGCCACCAGTGGCCCCGGGACTAGGGAAGAGACCCAGTACTTC.

CDR3 region: CASSPPPGLYGYTF. In DNA, the CDR3 is TGTGCCAGCAGCCCTCCCCCCGGCCTCTATGGCTACACCTTC. V usage is TRBV5-4 and J usage is TRBJ1-2; D call uncertain. The germline gives CDR1 SGHNT, CDR2 YYREEE (reference sequence). The CDR3 extends over 14 amino acids. The V end lost 4 bases, the J end lost 4 bases, and 14 bases lay between the germline ends.

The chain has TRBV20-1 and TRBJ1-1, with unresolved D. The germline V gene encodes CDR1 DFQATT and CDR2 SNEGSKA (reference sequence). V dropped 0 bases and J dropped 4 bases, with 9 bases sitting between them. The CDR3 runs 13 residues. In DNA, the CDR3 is TGCAGTGCTAGAGACCCCCTGGGCACTGAAGCTTTCTTT. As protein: CSARDPLGTEAFF.

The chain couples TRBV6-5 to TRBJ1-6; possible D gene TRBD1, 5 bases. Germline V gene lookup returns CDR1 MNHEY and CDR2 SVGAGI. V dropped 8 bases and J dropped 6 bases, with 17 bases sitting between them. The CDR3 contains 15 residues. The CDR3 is CASSPQGSGNSPLHF. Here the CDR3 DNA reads TGTGCCAGCTCCCCCCAGGGATCGGGTAATTCACCCCTCCACTTT.

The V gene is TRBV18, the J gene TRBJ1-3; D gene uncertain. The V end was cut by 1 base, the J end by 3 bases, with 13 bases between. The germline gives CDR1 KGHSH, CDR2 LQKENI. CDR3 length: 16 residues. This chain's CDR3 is CASSPRQVAGGNTIYF. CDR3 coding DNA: TGTGCCAGCTCACCACGGCAGGTGGCAGGTGGAAACACCATATATTTT.

The CDR3 DNA is TGTGCCAGCACTTCCCCAGGGGCTAGAACTGAAGCTTTCTTT. Translated: CASTSPGARTEAFF. The chain is built from TRBV28 and TRBJ1-1; D perhaps matches TRBD1 (6 bases). CDR1 is MDHEN, CDR2 SYDVKM, per germline. The germline V and J ends were trimmed by 7 bases and 5 bases, with 17 bases remaining between them. There are 14 residues in the CDR3.